This T cell receptor beta chain was found in a study of PD-L1 blockade in urothelial cancer. The study's findings and limits: Durable-benefit patients expanded tumor-associated blood clones more at 3 weeks.

Time point denoted: pretreatment peripheral blood. This clone was observed a single time. The antigen is not known. This table comes from immunoSEQ multiplex PCR, and its TCRdb copy is limited to in-frame clones, with some not included. The repertoire consists of tens of thousands of clones, with 84% occurring once and the leading ten covering over 8.5%. This CDR3 has 14 residues. The junction had 3 bases not matched to a gene; V was cut back by 6 bases and J by 2 bases. Germline lookup yields CDR1 SQVTM and CDR2 ANQGSEA. This receptor was taken from a woman in her 70s with urothelial cancer. The specimen was PBMCs, collected around atezolizumab (anti-PD-L1) treatment. The rearrangement joins TRBV29-1 to TRBJ2-5; 13 bases match TRBD2. CDR3 in DNA: TGCAGCGTGGGGACTAGCGGGACACAAGAGACCCAGTACTTC. Its protein is CSVGTSGTQETQYF.